This T cell receptor (beta chain) was found in a study of human CD8 memory T cell subsets (dated by TCRdb to 2020 to 2021). About the full investigation: The clonal relationships among stem-like (TSTEM), progenitor exhausted-like (TPEX) and effector memory CD8+ T cell subsets were assessed by comparing the TCRbeta repertoires of these subsets. TCRbeta repertoires were obtained from TSTEM, TPEX and effector memory subsets contributed by each of roughly 6 donors.

Peripheral blood mononuclear cells were isolated from healthy donor buffy coats by density gradient separation. In the study, negative magnetic separation with EasySep or MojoSort CD8+ T cell isolation kits was used to enrich total CD8+ T cells. An RNeasy Mini Kit was used to extract total RNA from duplicate vials of 150,000 sorted CD8+ T cells per subset. PBMCs were used either fresh or after being cryopreserved in fetal bovine serum containing around 9.6% DMSO. Fluorescence-activated cell sorting on a FACSAria III was used to sort CD8+ T cell subsets to purity. Broader findings and caveats from the paper: Only TCRbeta chains were sequenced, and repertoire comparisons rested on more than five donors tested with paired t-tests and Bonferroni correction. Clonotypes were shared with effector memory cells by both stem-like subsets, but only minimal overlap was found between TSTEM and TPEX repertoires, suggesting distinct antigen spectra. Based on Chao1 estimates, TSTEM subsets appeared to have greater repertoire diversity than TPEX subsets, which may reflect a broader range of specificities. Similarly high normalized Shannon-Wiener diversity was shown by TSTEM and TPEX subsets, whereas comparatively lower diversity was seen in effector memory subsets.

A Human TCR Profiling Kit was used to prepare UMI-labeled 5' RACE TCRbeta libraries. Every TCRbeta library was prepared in parallel with an identical number of PCR cycles. For the original study's pipeline: The number of functional CDR3beta clonotypes in each TCRbeta library ranged from roughly 2,900 to 20,000. MIGEC 1.2.9 handled UMI extraction and consensus assembly, with a minimum of three reads required per UMI. MiXCR 3.0.3 was used to extract the in-frame CDR3beta repertoires. Diversity metrics were computed in VDJtools 1.2.1 after downsampling each sample to 42,000 randomly selected UMIs. For each sample pair, the repertoire overlap metrics D, R and F2 were calculated in VDJtools using the top 3,000 clones. After reprocessing by TCRdb, each CDR3 protein sequence is one entry, and no DNA is given. It is TCRdb's table, rather than the study itself, that gives the V and J calls and clone size. The table for this sample lists several thousand distinct CDR3 sequences. Roughly 25% of the sample is held by the ten biggest clonotypes.

This clonotype ranks as medium-sized (0.01 to 0.1%) by frequency alone, as no count is recorded. The antigen it recognizes is unknown. The sequencing input was CD8+ T cells from PBMCs. The sequence was collected from a human donor in good health.

The CDR3 is CASSPTNQPQHF. In this chain, TRBV12-3 or TRBV12-4 is recombined with TRBJ1-5. The CDR3 runs 12 residues from the cysteine to the phenylalanine. No DNA is recorded.